What follows are 8 T cell receptor beta chains derived from one specimen sequenced in a study of blood T cell repertoires in COVID-19. Profiled with immunoSEQ multiplex PCR; TCRdb holds only in-frame clones, not every one. Found here are some 460,000 clones, roughly nine tenths of them singletons; the top ten hold 0.7%. The sample consisted of PBMCs or T cells enriched from blood (not recorded which). The receptors come from a woman aged 18-29 years who had recovered from COVID-19.

The rearrangement joins TRBV4-1 to TRBJ1-4; D perhaps matches TRBD1 (5 bases). The germline V gene encodes CDR1 MGHRA and CDR2 YSYEKL. V was trimmed by 1 base and J by 2 bases, leaving 11 bases between them. CDR3 length: 16 amino acids. The CDR3 bases are TGCGCCAGCAGCCAAGGGCAGGGTGGGACTAATGAAAAACTGTTTTTT. The encoded protein is CASSQGQGGTNEKLFF.

The chain links TRBV19 to TRBJ2-4, with D possibly being TRBD1 (6 bases). Germline V lookup: CDR1 LNHDA, CDR2 SQIVND (reference sequence). The CDR3 has 15 residues. Deletions cut 3 bases from V and 8 bases from J, with 17 bases between. For the CDR3, the DNA is TGTGCCAGTAGTATCGAACAGGGATCGGGTGACATTCAGTACTTC. Protein product: CASSIEQGSGDIQYF.

The chain combines TRBV30 with TRBJ1-6; TRBD1 aligns across 9 bases. Germline loops: CDR1 GTSNPN, CDR2 SVGIG (reference sequence). The CDR3 runs to 15 residues. The ends lost 0 bases at V and 9 bases at J; junction bases unmatched: 6. CDR3 sequence reads: CAWSVDRGKGSPLHF. The CDR3 DNA sequence: TGTGCCTGGAGTGTAGACAGGGGGAAAGGTTCACCCCTCCACTTT.

The chain couples TRBV2 to TRBJ2-3; the match to TRBD1 covers 7 bases. Germline V gives CDR1 SNHLY, CDR2 FYNNEI. CDR3 length equals 15 residues. J lost 0 bases, V lost 4 bases, and 4 bases had no gene match. The CDR3 region has the DNA TGTGCCAGCAGTGCCAGGGGGATTAGCACAGATACGCAGTATTTT. It specifies CASSARGISTDTQYF.

J is TRBJ1-5 and V is TRBV12-3 or TRBV12-4, with unresolved D. This CDR3 spans 12 amino acids. V was shortened by 8 bases and J by 5 bases, with 10 bases between the two germline ends. CDR3 bases: TGTGCCAGCGGGAGGGCGGATCAGCCCCAGCATTTT. Translating gives CASGRADQPQHF.

The gene calls are TRBV6-5 and TRBJ2-5; 8 nucleotides agree with TRBD2. This CDR3 contains 15 residues. Trimming cost V 2 bases and J 0 bases; bases outside gene matches: 2. The V gene's germline CDR1 is MNHEY and CDR2 SVGAGI. CDR3 loop: CASSYGGGYQETQYF. As DNA, the CDR3 is TGTGCCAGCAGTTACGGCGGGGGGTACCAAGAGACCCAGTACTTC.

The V call is TRBV2, the J call TRBJ1-4, with 8 bases lining up with TRBD1. After removal of 7 bases from V and 8 bases from J, the junction contained 6 bases not matched to a gene. This CDR3 has 13 residues. Per germline, CDR1 SNHLY and CDR2 FYNNEI. The chain's CDR3 is CASTGQVGEKLFF. The CDR3 DNA reads TGTGCCAGCACGGGACAGGTCGGGGAAAAACTGTTTTTT.

Regarding this clone: At one end, the junction sequence differs from germline, possibly due to a read error. The CDR3 sequence is CASSLVAGQSRVYTGELFF. In nucleotides, the CDR3 is TGTGCTAGCAGCTTAGTGGCGGGACAGTCGAGAGTTTATACCGGGGAGCTGTTTTTT. The chain links TRBV7-7 to TRBJ2-2; D possibly corresponds to TRBD1 (7 bases). The CDR3 consists of 19 residues. From germline, CDR1 is SSHAT and CDR2 FNYEAQ (reference sequence).